These 14 T cell receptor beta chains share one sample of origin, sequenced in a study of T cell clusters in autoimmune cytopenias. One tube held mixed TRB-A and TRB-B primer pools for touch-down PCR. TCRdb re-called the multiplex PCR reads; one entry per CDR3 protein, DNA not given. The sample yields several thousand distinct CDR3 sequences, of which the top ten take up about 15%. Each sample's input was around 270 ng genomic DNA, 40,000 or so genome equivalents. These data were also filed under a second study, of T cell repertoires in aging, cancer and after chemotherapy.

The material sequenced was peripheral blood. The source is a human donor in good health.

This chain uses TRBV28 with TRBJ2-6; TCRdb reports TRBD1, a call that lacks DNA to check it against. The germline V gene encodes CDR1 MDHEN and CDR2 SYDVKM. The CDR3 totals 16 residues. CDR3 residues: CASSLGGVSGANVLTF.

According to its frequency, this clonotype is medium-sized. J is TRBJ2-1 and V is TRBV5-4; without DNA, the TCRdb call of TRBD2 cannot be checked. This CDR3 has 14 amino acids. CDR1 and CDR2 (germline): SGHNT, YYREEE (reference sequence). The CDR3 region is CASGGTSAYNEQFF.

Measured by frequency, this clonotype is medium-sized (0.01 to 0.1%). The rearrangement links TRBV19 to TRBJ1-5; the TCRdb D gene call, TRBD1, has no DNA to confirm it. Germline loops: CDR1 LNHDA, CDR2 SQIVND (reference sequence). The CDR3 sequence is 12 residues long. CDR3 sequence reads: CATQAGLEPQHF.

Frequency places this clonotype as medium-sized. The chain couples TRBV18 to TRBJ2-2; TCRdb indicates TRBD2, and absent DNA this call remains unverified. CDR1 is KGHSH, CDR2 LQKENI, per germline. CDR3 length: 16 residues. The CDR3 here is CASSTTSGSNTGELFF.

Its frequency marks this clonotype as medium-sized. The CDR3 protein is CASSTAELSYNSPLHF. The chain carries TRBV19 and TRBJ1-6. CDR1 LNHDA and CDR2 SQIVND come from the germline V gene (reference sequence). CDR3 length equals 16 residues.

V usage is TRBV10-3 and J usage is TRBJ2-3; TCRdb outputs TRBD1, but without DNA this stays unchecked. The CDR3 contains 14 residues. Germline V gene lookup returns CDR1 ENHRY and CDR2 SYGVKD. The CDR3 reads CAIRMDRGGDTQYF.

This clonotype is medium-sized by frequency. The chain combines TRBV6-5 with TRBJ2-3; as DNA is missing, the TRBD1 call by TCRdb cannot be tested. The CDR3 spans 15 residues. Germline lookup yields CDR1 MNHEY and CDR2 SVGAGI. This CDR3 is CASSYSRQALDTQYF.

The gene calls are TRBV12-3 or TRBV12-4 and TRBJ1-6; the TCRdb D gene call, TRBD1, has no DNA to confirm it. CDR3 length equals 15 residues. CDR3 amino acids: CASRPGQGGNSPLHF.

This clonotype is identified as medium-sized from frequency. The chain couples TRBV19 to TRBJ2-2; TCRdb's D call of TRBD1 is untestable without DNA. CDR1 and CDR2 from the germline V gene are LNHDA and SQIVND (reference sequence). This CDR3 region has 15 residues. The CDR3 here is CASSIRGTNTGELFF.

This sequence joins TRBV7-9 and TRBJ1-1; TCRdb gives TRBD1 as the D gene, but with no DNA this cannot be confirmed. CDR3 length: 12 amino acids. Germline CDR1 and CDR2: SEHNR and FQNEAQ (reference sequence). The CDR3 sequence: CASSPGSTEAFF.

This clonotype is identified as medium-sized (0.01 to 0.1%) from frequency. The V and J genes are TRBV19 and TRBJ2-5; checking the TCRdb D call of TRBD2 is not possible without DNA. Germline V CDR1 and CDR2: LNHDA, SQIVND (reference sequence). The CDR3 runs to 13 residues. CDR3 loop: CATSIASAGTQYF.

The chain links TRBV7-9 to TRBJ2-7; TCRdb returns TRBD2, unconfirmable since there is no DNA. This CDR3 has 15 residues. Germline values: CDR1 SEHNR, CDR2 FQNEAQ (reference sequence). CDR3 sequence: CASSSSRGLLGEQYF.

This chain connects TRBV10-1 to TRBJ2-1; the D call from TCRdb, TRBD1, cannot be confirmed without DNA. Germline V CDR1 and CDR2: WNHNN, SYGVQD (reference sequence). The CDR3 is 15 amino acids. CDR3: CASSPLRGGDNEQFF.

By frequency, this clonotype is medium-sized (0.01 to 0.1%). The chain joins TRBV7-9 to TRBJ2-5. The CDR3 length is 16 residues. Germline values: CDR1 SEHNR, CDR2 FQNEAQ (reference sequence). This chain's CDR3 is CASSPSWLGWQETQYF.